This T cell receptor (beta chain) was observed in a study of shared clonotypes between healthy human individuals. Study-wide results and limits: Tissue TCR repertoires likely differ from these blood-only repertoires.

Clones were read by immunoSEQ multiplex PCR, and TCRdb kept only the in-frame ones, dropping some. The table lists over 850,000 clones, around 82% of them singletons. Germline V gene data show CDR1 as SEHNR and CDR2 as FQNEAQ (reference sequence). V lost 5 bases and J 5 bases, leaving 15 bases between the germline ends. The CDR3 has 14 residues. As regards this clone: Its specificity is not known.

Sequenced: memory CD4+ T cells from PBMCs. This sample's subset: CD45RA-negative fraction. The TCR was taken from a young man in good health. Some clones in this sample may be carry-over from other donors' samples. The chain couples TRBV7-9 to TRBJ2-5; D is possibly TRBD2 (6 bases). CDR3 in amino acids: CASSPGTYRETQYF. CDR3 DNA sequence: TGTGCCAGCAGCCCAGGGACTTATCGGGAGACCCAGTACTTC.